This entry lists 23 T cell receptor beta chains sequenced from one sample in a study of OX40 agonist ivuxolimab in advanced cancers. Libraries were prepared by immunoSEQ multiplex PCR; TCRdb keeps only in-frame clonotypes and omits some of them. Of some 64,000 clones listed, approximately 81% are singletons. Here the sequenced sample was CD4+ or CD8+ T cells sorted from blood, taken in a trial of the OX40 agonist ivuxolimab. Receptors originate from an adult with an advanced solid tumor such as melanoma, head and neck, liver or kidney cancer.

V is TRBV6-5 and J is TRBJ2-2; D is undetermined. The CDR3 length is 14 residues. The V gene's germline CDR1 is MNHEY and CDR2 SVGAGI. V dropped 6 bases and J dropped 5 bases, with 13 bases sitting between them. CDR3 sequence: CASSRTMRTGELFF. CDR3 DNA: TGTGCCAGCAGCCGAACTATGAGAACCGGGGAGCTGTTTTTT.

This chain links TRBV10-3 with TRBJ1-2; D possibly corresponds to TRBD1 (6 bases). Looked up from germline, CDR1 is ENHRY and CDR2 is SYGVKD. The CDR3 is 14 residues long. V gave up 7 bases and J gave up 4 bases, with 16 bases separating them. The CDR3 DNA follows: TGTGCCATCAAGTCGGACAGAACCCTCTATGGCTACACCTTC. Translated: CAIKSDRTLYGYTF.

The genes are TRBV5-1 and TRBJ1-4, with a weak D call TRBD1 (5 bases). Trimming stripped 0 bases from V and 8 bases from J, with 17 bases between. Germline V CDR1 and CDR2: SGHRS, YFSETQ. This CDR3 spans 16 amino acids. The CDR3 region is CASSLAGPRGGEKLFF. DNA for the CDR3: TGCGCCAGCAGCTTGGCCGGGCCAAGGGGAGGGGAAAAACTGTTTTTT.

The V gene is TRBV30, the J gene TRBJ1-2; 8 bases align to TRBD1. Germline values: CDR1 GTSNPN, CDR2 SVGIG (reference sequence). The ends lost 2 bases at V and 3 bases at J; junction bases unmatched: 8. The CDR3 loop spans 15 amino acids. CDR3 amino acids: CAWSTSTGVDYGYTF. Written as DNA, the CDR3 is TGTGCCTGGAGTACTTCGACAGGGGTTGACTATGGCTACACCTTC.

The rearrangement uses TRBV19 and TRBJ1-2, with D maybe TRBD1 (5 bases). V gave up 2 bases and J gave up 7 bases, with 11 bases separating them. The CDR3 totals 13 residues. From germline, CDR1 is LNHDA and CDR2 SQIVND (reference sequence). The CDR3 sequence is CASSIFGGGGYTF. CDR3 DNA sequence: TGTGCCAGTAGTATATTTGGGGGAGGTGGCTACACCTTC.

Here the CDR3 reads CASSLYQGGPEAFF. In DNA form, the CDR3 reads TGTGCCAGCAGCTTATACCAGGGGGGTCCTGAAGCTTTCTTT. This chain uses TRBV7-9 with TRBJ1-1, with 7 nucleotides matching TRBD1. Looked up from germline, CDR1 is SEHNR and CDR2 is FQNEAQ (reference sequence). This CDR3 contains 14 residues. Trimming at V came to 2 bases and at J to 6 bases, leaving 6 bases not matched to a gene.

V and J are TRBV7-8 and TRBJ2-1; D gene uncertain. Trimming stripped 4 bases from V and 5 bases from J, with 12 bases between. Per germline, CDR1 SGHVS and CDR2 FQNEAQ. The CDR3 covers 14 residues. CDR3 region: CASSSRRFHNEQFF. In DNA, the CDR3 is TGTGCCAGCAGCTCCCGTCGTTTCCACAATGAGCAGTTCTTC.

In its sample, this clone was seen a few times. The rearrangement joins TRBV2 to TRBJ1-2, with D unresolved. Germline V gene lookup returns CDR1 SNHLY and CDR2 FYNNEI. The CDR3 is 11 residues long. With 1 base removed from V and 7 bases from J, the gap between germline ends came to 4 bases. CDR3 bases: TGTGCCAGCAGTGAAGGAGCTGGCTACACCTTC. It codes for CASSEGAGYTF.

The chain has TRBV4-2 and TRBJ1-3; no reliable D call. Trimming removed 0 bases from V and 3 bases from J, with 9 bases in between. CDR1 is LGHNA and CDR2 is YNFKEQ in the germline V gene. The CDR3 has 15 amino acids. CDR3: CASSQEVRGGNTIYF. The CDR3 DNA sequence: TGTGCCAGCAGCCAAGAGGTACGGGGTGGAAACACCATATATTTT.

The rearrangement links TRBV11-2 to TRBJ1-1; D remains ambiguous. The CDR3 runs to 11 residues. Germline V CDR1 and CDR2: SGHAT, FQNNGV. Trimming left V 2 bases short and J 8 bases short, with 6 bases between. The CDR3 loop is CASSLSREAFF. The DNA for the CDR3 is TGTGCCAGCAGCTTATCTCGAGAAGCTTTCTTT.

This chain connects TRBV10-3 to TRBJ2-7, with 8 bases fitting TRBD2. This CDR3 is 14 amino acids long. V was clipped by 1 base and J by 3 bases; unmatched bases: 2. Per germline, CDR1 ENHRY and CDR2 SYGVKD. DNA of the CDR3: TGTGCCATCAGTGAGTTTGGGACTAGCTACGAGCAGTACTTC. This translates into CAISEFGTSYEQYF.

In this sample, this clone turned up once. The chain is built from TRBV18 and TRBJ1-2, with D maybe TRBD1 (5 bases). The CDR3 runs to 12 residues. Trimming removed 2 bases at V and 6 bases at J, with 7 bases between. Germline V lookup: CDR1 KGHSH, CDR2 LQKENI. The CDR3 here is CASSPGGHGYTF. The CDR3 region has the DNA TGTGCCAGCTCACCAGGGGGACATGGCTACACCTTC.

This rearrangement joins TRBV5-1 to TRBJ1-3; D is possibly TRBD1 (6 bases). This CDR3 has 15 amino acids. V lost 0 bases and J lost 4, with 11 bases in between. Germline V gene data show CDR1 as SGHRS and CDR2 as YFSETQ. This CDR3 reads CASSLDGQIGNTIYF. The CDR3 bases are TGCGCCAGCAGCTTGGACGGACAGATCGGAAACACCATATATTTT.

The chain uses TRBV4-2 and TRBJ1-4, with D tentatively TRBD1 (6 bases). The CDR3 totals 15 residues. Trimming pared 4 bases from V and 3 bases from J, leaving 12 bases between. CDR1 LGHNA and CDR2 YNFKEQ come from the germline V gene. CDR3 in amino acids: CASSLRRGSNEKLFF. The CDR3, as DNA: TGTGCCAGCAGCCTTAGGAGGGGGTCTAATGAAAAACTGTTTTTT.

The CDR3 DNA sequence: TGTGCCAGCCGACCGGGGGGCTGGCAAGAGACCCAGTACTTC. Amino acids: CASRPGGWQETQYF. The gene calls are TRBV28 and TRBJ2-5; maybe TRBD2 (7 bases). Trimming pared 8 bases from V and 2 bases from J, leaving 15 bases between. Germline CDR1 and CDR2: MDHEN and SYDVKM. The length of the CDR3 is 14 residues.

This sequence joins TRBV5-6 and TRBJ2-1, with TRBD1 identical over 9 bases. CDR1 is SGHDT and CDR2 is YYEEEE in the germline V gene. The CDR3 has 16 amino acids. Germline trimming cut 3 bases from V and 11 bases from J; bases unmatched to any gene: 15. The CDR3 reads CASSSLPLSTGGKQFF. In DNA, the CDR3 is TGTGCCAGCAGCTCACTGCCCCTATCGACAGGGGGAAAGCAGTTCTTC.

The chain has TRBV6-5 and TRBJ2-3; D not certain. V lost 2 bases and J 0 bases, leaving 9 bases between the germline ends. The V gene's germline CDR1 is MNHEY and CDR2 SVGAGI. The CDR3 loop spans 15 amino acids. Here the CDR3 reads CASSYTGVSTDTQYF. CDR3 in DNA: TGTGCCAGCAGTTACACCGGTGTCAGCACAGATACGCAGTATTTT.

This clone came up once. V and J are TRBV7-9 and TRBJ2-7; 10 bases fit TRBD1. This CDR3 spans 16 amino acids. J lost 1 base, V lost 4 bases, and 7 bases had no gene match. CDR1 and CDR2 from the germline V gene are SEHNR and FQNEAQ (reference sequence). The CDR3 bases are TGTGCCAGCAGCTCAAGCTGGGACAGGGGTTCCTACGAGCAGTACTTC. This gives the protein CASSSSWDRGSYEQYF.

This clone was seen only a few times. This chain uses TRBV5-4 with TRBJ1-1; maybe TRBD1 (5 bases). This CDR3 comprises 13 residues. Germline assignment: CDR1 SGHNT and CDR2 YYREEE (reference sequence). The V end was cut by 5 bases, the J end by 6 bases, with 14 bases between. The CDR3 DNA sequence: TGTGCCAGCAGTTTCGGGGGGGATGCTGAAGCTTTCTTT. This sequence encodes CASSFGGDAEAFF.

This clone came up once. The V gene is TRBV29-1, the J gene TRBJ1-1; no clear D. The CDR3 runs to 13 residues. In germline, CDR1 is SQVTM, CDR2 ANQGSEA. The germline V and J ends were trimmed by 4 bases and 0 bases, with 9 bases remaining between them. The CDR3 DNA follows: TGCAGCGTTGTCGGGGTCATGAACACTGAAGCTTTCTTT. It yields the protein CSVVGVMNTEAFF. Together with reference TRBV29-1 and TRBJ1-1, the CDR3 gives the full variable domain: SAVISQKPSRDICQRGTSLTIQCQVDSQVTMMFWYRQQPGQSLTLIATANQGSEATYESGFVIDKFPISRPNLTFSTLTVSNMSPEDSSIYLCSVVGVMNTEAFFGQGTRLTVV.

This clone has just a few counts. This chain links TRBV29-1 with TRBJ2-1; D perhaps matches TRBD1 (6 bases). Trimming pared 5 bases from V and 2 bases from J, leaving 13 bases between. From germline, CDR1 is SQVTM and CDR2 ANQGSEA. The CDR3 has 14 residues. The CDR3 loop is CSVRKDSTYNEQFF. The CDR3 DNA sequence: TGCAGCGTTCGGAAGGACAGTACCTACAATGAGCAGTTCTTC.

This rearrangement joins TRBV5-4 to TRBJ2-5; TRBD2 matches at 8 bases. With V trimmed by 5 bases and J by 5 bases, 11 bases remained unmatched. The CDR3 is 15 residues long. Germline CDR1 SGHNT, CDR2 YYREEE (reference sequence). CDR3 loop: CASSGPAGVGETQYF. In DNA form, the CDR3 reads TGTGCCAGCAGTGGTCCAGCGGGAGTGGGGGAGACCCAGTACTTC.

The chain carries TRBV6-1 and TRBJ2-5; the D is unclear. The V gene's germline CDR1 is MNHNS and CDR2 SASEGT. V shed 7 bases and J shed 1 base, with 10 bases lying between them. The CDR3 runs to 13 residues. For the CDR3, the DNA is TGTGCCAGCAACCGAATCCCCCAAGAGACCCAGTACTTC. Its protein is CASNRIPQETQYF.